Each of the 9 T cell receptor beta chains below was sequenced from the same sample in a study of blood T cell repertoires in COVID-19. Assay used: immunoSEQ multiplex PCR; TCRdb lists only in-frame clones, some missing. The sample has roughly 120,000 clones, more than 75% seen once; the top ten hold roughly 30%. The source material was peripheral blood. The receptors derive from a woman in her 70s with acute or convalescent COVID-19.

This chain connects TRBV5-1 to TRBJ2-1; D is perhaps TRBD2 (6 bases). V was trimmed by 0 bases and J by 2 bases, leaving 21 bases between them. The CDR3 has 19 residues. Germline V gene sequence: CDR1 SGHRS, CDR2 YFSETQ. The CDR3 loop reads CASSLAELLGWGAYNEQFF. CDR3 in DNA: TGCGCCAGCAGCTTGGCGGAACTATTGGGATGGGGGGCCTACAATGAGCAGTTCTTC.

The rearrangement links TRBV6-5 to TRBJ1-2; D is ambiguous. V was cut by 0 bases and J by 2 bases, with 13 bases left in between. This CDR3 region has 16 residues. Germline V gene sequence: CDR1 MNHEY, CDR2 SVGAGI. The CDR3 coding sequence is TGTGCCAGCAGTTACTCGACTAAGACCGGGAACTATGGCTACACCTTC. Translating gives CASSYSTKTGNYGYTF.

This chain joins TRBV13 and TRBJ2-7, with TRBD2 matching 9 bases. After removal of 5 bases from V and 3 bases from J, the junction contained 8 bases not matched to a gene. The CDR3 runs to 15 residues. Per germline, CDR1 PRHDT and CDR2 FYEKMQ (reference sequence). In DNA form, the CDR3 reads TGTGCCAGCAGCATGGAGCGGGGGGTTCACTACGAGCAGTACTTC. Residues: CASSMERGVHYEQYF.

The chain combines TRBV28 with TRBJ2-1, with TRBD2 identical over 13 bases. After removal of 9 bases from V and 9 bases from J, the junction contained 8 bases not matched to a gene. This CDR3 has 14 residues. Germline lookup yields CDR1 MDHEN and CDR2 SYDVKM. The CDR3 DNA follows: TGTGCCAGTACCACTAGCGGGGGGGCGATTGAGCAGTTCTTC. Amino acid sequence: CASTTSGGAIEQFF.

This rearrangement joins TRBV5-8 to TRBJ1-1; D remains unclear. The CDR3 sequence is 9 residues long. Germline CDR1 SGHTS, CDR2 YDEGEE. CDR3: CASEREAFF. The CDR3, as DNA: TGTGCGTCAGAGAGGGAAGCTTTCTTT.

The chain carries TRBV9 and TRBJ1-2; 11 bases are a match to TRBD1. This CDR3 is 15 amino acids long. Germline assignment: CDR1 SGDLS and CDR2 YYNGEE. V gave up 5 bases and J gave up 0 bases; unmatched junction bases: 3. The chain's CDR3 is CASRRGQGANYGYTF. For the CDR3, the DNA is TGTGCCAGCAGAAGGGGACAGGGGGCTAACTATGGCTACACCTTC.

The rearrangement joins TRBV19 to TRBJ1-3; 7 positions match TRBD1. This CDR3 is 16 amino acids long. Germline CDR1 reads LNHDA; CDR2 reads SQIVND (reference sequence). The V gene end was trimmed by 4 bases and the J gene end by 4 bases; junction bases not matched to a gene: 10. The CDR3 protein is CASSTRIRGAGNTIYF. For the CDR3, the DNA is TGTGCCAGTAGTACGCGGATCAGGGGGGCAGGAAACACCATATATTTT.

This clone was recorded once. The chain combines TRBV27 with TRBJ2-2, with D uncertain. With 8 bases removed from V and 0 bases from J, the gap between germline ends came to 10 bases. CDR3 size: 14 residues. The germline gives CDR1 MNHEY, CDR2 SMNVEV (reference sequence). The CDR3 sequence is CASLSHANTGELFF. The CDR3 DNA reads TGTGCCAGCCTCAGTCACGCGAACACCGGGGAGCTGTTTTTT.

This chain uses TRBV6-6 with TRBJ2-7, with D possibly being TRBD1 (6 bases). CDR3 length: 14 residues. Trimming took 7 bases from V and 4 from J, leaving 17 bases between them. The germline gives CDR1 MNHNY, CDR2 SVGAGI (reference sequence). Here the CDR3 DNA reads TGTGCCAGCACCCCGCGACAGGTCTCGTACGAGCAGTACTTC. It encodes CASTPRQVSYEQYF.